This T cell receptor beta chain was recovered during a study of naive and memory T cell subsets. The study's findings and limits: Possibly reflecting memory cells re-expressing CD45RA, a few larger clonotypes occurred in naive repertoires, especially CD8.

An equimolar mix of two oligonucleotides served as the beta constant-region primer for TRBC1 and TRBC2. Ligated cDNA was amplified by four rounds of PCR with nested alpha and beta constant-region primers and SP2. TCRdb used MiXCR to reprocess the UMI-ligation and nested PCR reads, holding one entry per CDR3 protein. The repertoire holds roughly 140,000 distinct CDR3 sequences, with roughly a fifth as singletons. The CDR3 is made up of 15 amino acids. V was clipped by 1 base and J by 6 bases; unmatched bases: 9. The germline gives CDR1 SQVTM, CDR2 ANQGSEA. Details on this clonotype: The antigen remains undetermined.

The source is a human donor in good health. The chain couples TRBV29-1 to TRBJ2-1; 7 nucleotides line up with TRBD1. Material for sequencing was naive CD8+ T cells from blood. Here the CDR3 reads CSVEVLGGISNEQFF. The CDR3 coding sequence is TGCAGCGTTGAAGTGTTAGGGGGCATTAGCAATGAGCAGTTCTTC.